The 2 T cell receptor beta chains presented below share a single source sample, sequenced in a study of cytomegalovirus exposure and HLA in healthy donors. This PCR relied on a set of 60 Vbeta primers and 13 Jbeta primers. The method was immunoSEQ multiplex PCR; TCRdb's version includes in-frame clones alone and lacks a portion of them. The repertoire holds 83,000 or so clones, about 76% seen once, with roughly 14% in the top ten. Sequenced input: PBMCs. These receptors were obtained from a woman aged 40 to 55 in good health and CMV-seropositive.

The chain links TRBV6-1 to TRBJ2-3; no clear D gene. Deletions cut 0 bases from V and 0 bases from J, with 13 bases between. CDR1 MNHNS and CDR2 SASEGT come from the germline V gene. The CDR3 contains 17 residues. The CDR3 spells CASSEAMAGRSTDTQYF. The DNA for the CDR3 is TGTGCCAGCAGTGAAGCTATGGCAGGAAGGAGCACAGATACGCAGTATTTT.

This chain connects TRBV5-1 to TRBJ1-1; D not certain. CDR3 size: 17 residues. Trimming shortened V by 4 bases and J by 1 base, and 20 bases separated the two germline ends. Germline CDR1 reads SGHRS; CDR2 reads YFSETQ. The chain's CDR3 is CASSLAQGSRRNTEAFF. The CDR3 DNA reads as TGCGCCAGCAGCCTGGCCCAAGGTTCACGGAGGAACACTGAAGCTTTCTTT.